Following are 22 T cell receptor beta chains from one sample sequenced in a study of T-cell reconstitution after alpha-beta-depleted transplantation in children. During its preparation, the TCRbeta library received unique molecular identifiers. Using its own MiXCR run on the PCR reads, TCRdb lists one record per CDR3 protein. The sample holds 200,000 to 250,000 distinct CDR3 sequences, under 9.5% seen once. This sample comprised PBMCs, mostly from graft donor cells, obtained 180 days after TCRalphabeta/CD19-depleted stem cell transplant. The receptors originated from a male patient younger than 18 who had a stem cell transplant for acute lymphoblastic leukemia, so the T cells may come from the graft donor.

This clonotype was seen at least ten times. The gene calls are TRBV29-1 and TRBJ1-1; 7 positions agree with TRBD1. V lost 6 bases and J lost 7; bases outside the gene matches: 8. This CDR3 spans 12 amino acids. CDR1 SQVTM and CDR2 ANQGSEA come from the germline V gene. The CDR3 coding sequence is TGCAGCGTCACCGGGACAGCCTTTGAAGCTTTCTTT. Its protein product is CSVTGTAFEAFF.

In this sample, this clonotype turned up many times. The germline gene is not matched at one end of the junction; a read error may be the cause. The chain has TRBV10-3 and TRBJ1-1, with TRBD1 identical over 7 bases. The CDR3 length is 16 residues. From germline, CDR1 is ENHRY and CDR2 SYGVKD. CDR3 residues: CAIREFGNAGGSEAFF. The CDR3 coding sequence is TGTGCCATCAGAGAGTTCGGTAACGCAGGGGGATCTGAAGCTTTCTTT.

This chain links TRBV7-2 with TRBJ2-1, with a weak D call TRBD1 (9 bases). This CDR3 has 17 amino acids. Germline lookup yields CDR1 SGHTA and CDR2 FQGNSA. The V and J ends lost 6 bases and 8 bases respectively, with 26 bases between them. The CDR3 protein is CASSFRGGRDRAHEQFF. The CDR3 coding sequence is TGTGCCAGCAGTTTTCGGGGGGGTCGGGACAGGGCCCATGAGCAGTTCTTC.

The chain employs TRBV29-1 and TRBJ2-1; 10 bases fit TRBD2. This CDR3 is 13 amino acids long. Losses at the gene ends were 5 bases for V and 7 bases for J; bases not matched to a gene: 5. The V gene's germline CDR1 is SQVTM and CDR2 ANQGSEA. The CDR3 sequence is CSVTAGGKNEQFF. DNA of the CDR3: TGCAGCGTTACAGCGGGAGGGAAAAATGAGCAGTTCTTC.

This clonotype was counted many times. The CDR3 coding sequence is TGCGCCAGCAGCTTGCGACAGGGGAGGCACAATGAGCAGTTCTTC. Its translation: CASSLRQGRHNEQFF. The rearrangement links TRBV5-1 to TRBJ2-1, with 8 bases matching TRBD1. J gave up 5 bases and V 1 base, and 5 bases lay outside the gene matches. In germline, CDR1 is SGHRS, CDR2 YFSETQ. The CDR3 is made up of 15 amino acids.

The table lists this clonotype with many counts. The genes are TRBV10-3 and TRBJ1-5; D call uncertain. CDR3 size: 18 residues. The V end was cut by 0 bases, the J end by 6 bases, with 21 bases between. From germline, CDR1 is ENHRY and CDR2 SYGVKD. The CDR3 spells CAISESVGKSRVGQPQHF. CDR3 DNA sequence: TGTGCCATCAGTGAGTCTGTGGGGAAGTCCCGGGTAGGTCAGCCCCAGCATTTT.

This clonotype appeared many times. This chain joins TRBV29-1 and TRBJ1-6, with TRBD1 matching over 7 bases. J lost 3 bases, V lost 4 bases, and 0 bases had no gene match. Germline CDR1 is SQVTM and CDR2 is ANQGSEA. This CDR3 spans 13 amino acids. As DNA, the CDR3 is TGCAGCGTTGGACAGGGCTATAATTCACCCCTCCACTTT. It encodes CSVGQGYNSPLHF.

This clonotype has at least ten counts. V gene TRBV5-4 combines with J gene TRBJ2-3; tentatively, D is TRBD2 (5 bases). Germline loops: CDR1 SGHNT, CDR2 YYREEE (reference sequence). The length of the CDR3 is 14 residues. V lost 3 bases and J lost 5, with 13 bases in between. The CDR3 spells CASSSASAEDTQYF. CDR3 nucleotide sequence: TGTGCCAGCAGCTCCGCCTCAGCGGAAGATACGCAGTATTTT.

The gene calls are TRBV11-1 and TRBJ2-3; D gene unclear. Trimming stripped 0 bases from V and 2 bases from J, with 21 bases between. This CDR3 has 19 amino acids. Germline V gene lookup returns CDR1 SGHAT and CDR2 FQDESV (reference sequence). DNA for the CDR3: TGTGCCAGCAGCTTAGCGCCAATCAGACACATCAATCACACAGATACGCAGTATTTT. Amino acids: CASSLAPIRHINHTDTQYF.

A remark on this clonotype: A much more abundant neighbour one base away suggests this may be a read error. This chain uses TRBV27 with TRBJ1-2; D perhaps matches TRBD1 (6 bases). V lost 7 bases and J lost 2, with 17 bases in between. Germline CDR1 reads MNHEY; CDR2 reads SMNVEV (reference sequence). CDR3 length: 15 residues. CDR3 loop: CASTASRTVNYGYTF. Written as DNA, the CDR3 is TGTGCCAGCACGGCGTCCAGGACAGTGAACTATGGCTACACCTTC.

The V gene is TRBV7-2, the J gene TRBJ2-7; D might be TRBD2 (5 bases). Germline-derived CDR1 and CDR2 are SGHTA and FQGNSA. The length of the CDR3 is 13 residues. Trimming left V 5 bases short and J 2 bases short, with 10 bases between. The CDR3 coding sequence is TGTGCCAGCAGCCCCGGGATCGCCTACGAGCAGTACTTC. It codes for CASSPGIAYEQYF.

This clonotype appeared many times. The V and J genes are TRBV19 and TRBJ2-2, with a tentative D call TRBD1 (6 bases). Germline V gene data show CDR1 as LNHDA and CDR2 as SQIVND (reference sequence). V was cut by 5 bases and J by 7 bases, with 8 bases left in between. The CDR3 loop spans 12 amino acids. The CDR3 DNA sequence: TGTGCCAGTAGTCACAGGGTCGGGGAGCTGTTTTTT. Its protein product is CASSHRVGELFF.

This clonotype was counted ten times or more. The J gene is TRBJ1-5, the V gene TRBV20-1; D remains ambiguous. V was clipped by 3 bases and J by 2 bases, with 8 bases between them. Per germline, CDR1 DFQATT and CDR2 SNEGSKA (reference sequence). This CDR3 spans 13 amino acids. Written as DNA, the CDR3 is TGCAGTGCTAGCAGATACCGCAATCAGCCCCAGCATTTT. Translating gives CSASRYRNQPQHF.

This clonotype was observed at least ten times. This sequence joins TRBV3-1 and TRBJ2-2; 7 nucleotides agree with TRBD2. Germline loops: CDR1 LGHDT, CDR2 YNNKEL (reference sequence). CDR3 length: 14 amino acids. V lost 4 bases to trimming and J lost 8 bases; unmatched junction nucleotides: 7. For the CDR3, the DNA is TGTGCCAGCAGCCTCGGGGGGAGATATGGGGAGCTGTTTTTT. It is translated as CASSLGGRYGELFF.

With respect to this clonotype: The junction differs from germline at one of its ends, possibly a read error. The chain has TRBV7-2 and TRBJ2-1; 11 bases map to TRBD2. CDR3 size: 16 residues. Looked up from germline, CDR1 is SGHTA and CDR2 is FQGNSA. The CDR3: CASSLGGTSGYNVQFF. CDR3 bases: TGTGCCAGCAGCTTAGGGGGGACTAGCGGCTACAATGTGCAGTTCTTC.

This clonotype was observed at least ten times. The CDR3 spells CASSLFVPAGTDTQYF. CDR3 DNA: TGTGCCAGCAGTTTGTTTGTGCCTGCAGGCACAGATACGCAGTATTTT. The rearrangement uses TRBV27 and TRBJ2-3; no definite D call. V was pared by 3 bases and J by 1 base, with 14 bases between. The germline V gene encodes CDR1 MNHEY and CDR2 SMNVEV (reference sequence). The CDR3 runs 16 residues.

This sequence joins TRBV19 and TRBJ2-1; D is unresolved. CDR3 length: 13 residues. Looked up from germline, CDR1 is LNHDA and CDR2 is SQIVND (reference sequence). V was pared by 1 base and J by 9 bases, with 10 bases between. The CDR3 DNA reads TGTGCCAGTAGTATAGTTTCCGGTCCTGAGCAGTTCTTC. Translated: CASSIVSGPEQFF.

This clonotype appeared many times. The J gene is TRBJ2-7, the V gene TRBV28, with 7 bases that match TRBD1. Per germline, CDR1 MDHEN and CDR2 SYDVKM. The J segment lost 1 base and the V segment lost 6 bases, leaving 6 bases of the junction unmatched. The CDR3 sequence is 14 residues long. CDR3 sequence (DNA): TGTGCCAGCAGGCGACAGGGTCGTTCCTACGAGCAGTACTTC. Translated: CASRRQGRSYEQYF.

This clonotype occurred many times. The chain joins TRBV5-1 to TRBJ2-7; 7 nucleotides agree with TRBD2. CDR1 and CDR2 (germline): SGHRS, YFSETQ. With V trimmed by 0 bases and J by 6 bases, 6 bases remained unmatched. The CDR3 consists of 14 residues. The CDR3 DNA reads as TGCGCCAGCAGCTTGGAGGGAGCGGGGATCGAGCAGTACTTC. It translates to CASSLEGAGIEQYF.

This clonotype appeared many times. The chain uses TRBV7-9 and TRBJ1-1; TRBD1 is a possible D gene (5 bases). V lost 5 bases to trimming and J lost 9 bases, with 28 bases between them. Germline V CDR1 and CDR2: SEHNR, FQNEAQ (reference sequence). The CDR3 extends over 17 amino acids. This chain's CDR3 is CASSIRPRSRVRAKAFF. As DNA, the CDR3 is TGTGCCAGCAGCATTCGGCCGCGATCCAGGGTGAGGGCGAAAGCTTTCTTT. The full variable domain, its missing parts supplied by reference TRBV7-9 and TRBJ1-1, is DTGVSQNPRHKITKRGQNVTFRCDPISEHNRLYWYRQTLGQGPEFLTYFQNEAQLEKSRLLSDRFSAERPKGSFSTLEIQRTEQGDSAMYLCASSIRPRSRVRAKAFFGQGTRLTVV.

This clonotype showed up many times. V is TRBV12-3 or TRBV12-4 and J is TRBJ1-3; D remains ambiguous. The V end was cut by 8 bases, the J end by 8 bases, with 10 bases between. The CDR3 is 11 residues long. The chain's CDR3 is CASQDVYTIYF. The CDR3 nucleotides are TGTGCCAGCCAAGATGTGTACACCATATATTTT.

This clonotype was counted at least ten times. Written as DNA, the CDR3 is TGTGCCAGCAGTTACCTCCGTGAGGGAGGCTACACCTTC. Amino acids: CASSYLREGGYTF. The rearrangement joins TRBV6-5 to TRBJ1-2; no clear D gene. Germline loops: CDR1 MNHEY, CDR2 SVGAGI. The CDR3 is made up of 13 amino acids. V dropped 2 bases and J dropped 8 bases, with 12 bases sitting between them.